A selection of T cell receptor beta chains follows, all from one sample in a study of cytomegalovirus exposure and HLA in healthy donors. Clones were read by immunoSEQ multiplex PCR, and TCRdb kept only the in-frame ones, dropping some. The sample consists of fewer than 150,000 clones, around 74% of them appearing once. Sequenced: PBMCs. Receptor source: a man between 60 and 70 years old in good health and CMV-seropositive. The CDR3 runs from the conserved cysteine through the conserved F or W. The D gene is left open where the match is weak. A clone size is listed for some rows: how often the clone was seen (once, few, many), or a class if it is expanded.

J: TRBJ2-3
D: TRBD2
V: TRBV4-2
size: NA
DNA: TGTGCCAGCAGCCAAGACCCAGCGGGAGGCACAGATACGCAGTATTTT
CDR3: CASSQDPAGGTDTQYF

J: TRBJ2-5
D: NA
V: TRBV7-9
size: few
DNA: TGTGCCAGCAGCTTCCCGGGTTTGAGGCAAGAGACCCAGTACTTC
CDR3: CASSFPGLRQETQYF

J: TRBJ2-1
D: TRBD1
V: TRBV11-3
size: once
DNA: TGTGCCAGCAGCCCCGGACAGGGTCGGGACAATGAGCAGTTCTTC
CDR3: CASSPGQGRDNEQFF

J: TRBJ2-7
D: TRBD2
V: TRBV10-1
size: NA
DNA: TGCGCCAGCAGGGGACTAGCGGTAATAGGGATCTACGAGCAGTACTTC
CDR3: CASRGLAVIGIYEQYF

J: TRBJ1-5
D: NA
V: TRBV28
size: NA
DNA: TGTGCCAGCAGTCCCCAGGGAGGGGGGACCGGCAATCAGCCCCAGCATTTT
CDR3: CASSPQGGGTGNQPQHF

J: TRBJ2-4
D: NA
V: TRBV6-5
size: NA
DNA: TGTGCCAGCAGCGCTAACGAGAAAAACAGTCAGTACTTC
CDR3: CASSANEKNSQYF

J: TRBJ2-7
D: NA
V: TRBV28
size: NA
DNA: TGTGCCAGCAGTACCCCCAAAGCGGCGTCCTACGAGCAGTACTTC
CDR3: CASSTPKAASYEQYF

J: TRBJ2-2
D: NA
V: TRBV19
size: NA
DNA: TGTGCCAGTAGTATGTCCCGGGGGTGGACCGGGGAGCTGTTTTTT
CDR3: CASSMSRGWTGELFF

J: TRBJ2-2
D: NA
V: TRBV7-6
size: once
DNA: TGTGCCAGCAGCTTAGGTTTCCAGGGGCGGGCCGGGGAGCTGTTTTTT
CDR3: CASSLGFQGRAGELFF

J: TRBJ2-5
D: TRBD2
V: TRBV2
size: NA
DNA: TGTGCCAGCAGTGTAGGGGCGGGGGGGCCGGAGACCCAGTACTTC
CDR3: CASSVGAGGPETQYF

J: TRBJ2-7
D: NA
V: TRBV28
size: NA
DNA: TGTGCCAGCAGTTTGATGCTTACAGGGAACTACGAGCAGTACTTC
CDR3: CASSLMLTGNYEQYF

J: TRBJ2-7
D: TRBD1
V: TRBV10-3
size: once
DNA: TGTGCCATCAGAGCCTCTACAGGGGTCTACGAGCAGTACTTC
CDR3: CAIRASTGVYEQYF

J: TRBJ1-5
D: TRBD1
V: TRBV2
size: NA
DNA: TGTGCCAGCAGTGAATCTTTGGGACAGCTCAGCAATCAGCCCCAGCATTTT
CDR3: CASSESLGQLSNQPQHF

J: TRBJ1-1
D: NA
V: TRBV2
size: once
DNA: TGTGCCAGCAGTGAGGGCTTACAGGGCTTGGGGACTGAAGCTTTCTTT
CDR3: CASSEGLQGLGTEAFF

J: TRBJ1-2
D: TRBD1
V: TRBV5-6
size: NA
DNA: TGTGCCAGCAGCCGGGACAGGGGGGCGTTGAGTAACTATGGCTACACCTTC
CDR3: CASSRDRGALSNYGYTF

J: TRBJ2-1
D: TRBD2
V: TRBV5-1
size: NA
DNA: TGCGCCAGCAGCTTGGAGGGGACTAGCGGGGGGGCAGGTGAGCAGTTCTTC
CDR3: CASSLEGTSGGAGEQFF

J: TRBJ2-1
D: NA
V: TRBV5-6
size: NA
DNA: TGTGCCAGCAGCCTCTGGGGGAGGAACTACAATGAGCAGTTCTTC
CDR3: CASSLWGRNYNEQFF

J: TRBJ2-2
D: NA
V: TRBV7-6
size: NA
DNA: TGTGCCAGCACCCCCCAGAGCACAGCGAACACCGGGGAGCTGTTTTTT
CDR3: CASTPQSTANTGELFF

J: TRBJ1-2
D: NA
V: TRBV28
size: NA
DNA: TGTGCCAGCAGTCACCTTGAAGGGGCTAACCTATCTCCCTATGGCTACACCTTC
CDR3: CASSHLEGANLSPYGYTF

J: TRBJ1-2
D: NA
V: TRBV28
size: NA
DNA: TGTGCCAGCAGTCAGGTCCTGGGCTATGGCTACACCTTC
CDR3: CASSQVLGYGYTF

J: TRBJ2-1
D: NA
V: TRBV27
size: NA
DNA: TGTGCCAGCAGTTTATCGATGTTTTGGTCGAGTTACCATGAGCAGTTCTTC
CDR3: CASSLSMFWSSYHEQFF

J: TRBJ2-7
D: TRBD1
V: TRBV2
size: NA
DNA: TGTGCCAGCAGTGCCGCGACAGGGATCGACGAGCAGTACTTC
CDR3: CASSAATGIDEQYF

J: TRBJ1-5
D: TRBD1
V: TRBV30
size: NA
DNA: TGTGCCTGGAGTGCCTTTACAGGGGGAGCTCAGCCCCAGCATTTT
CDR3: CAWSAFTGGAQPQHF